This note documents a single T cell receptor beta chain sequence. Its antigen remains unknown. This specimen comes from a study of somatic mutations in cytotoxic T cells in rheumatoid arthritis. Turning to the study itself: Selected T-cell populations stained with V beta antibodies were isolated by flow sorting to nearly 100% purity; these included V beta1+ cells subjected to TCRB sequencing.

Study-wide points: No age-related increase in CD8+ clonality was seen in healthy controls, but one was seen in rheumatoid arthritis patients. The clonality of CD8+ T cells was not significantly different between rheumatoid arthritis patients and age-matched healthy controls.

The ends were cut back, 5 bases at V and 3 bases at J, with 17 bases in the middle. Germline assignment: CDR1 SGDLS and CDR2 YYNGEE. The CDR3 runs to 15 residues. Using positive magnetic bead selection on an AutoMACS, CD4+ and CD8+ cells were isolated, after which their purity was checked by flow cytometry. Profiled with immunoSEQ multiplex PCR; TCRdb holds only in-frame clones, not every one. The table includes some 14,000 clones, under 80% detected once. The chain combines TRBV9 with TRBJ1-1; D not certain. Material: CD8+ T cells sorted from blood. This clonotype was sampled from an adult with rheumatoid arthritis. The CDR3 sequence: CASRYQEDLDTEAFF. CDR3 sequence (DNA): TGTGCCAGCAGGTACCAGGAGGATTTGGACACTGAAGCTTTCTTT. The whole variable domain, filled in from reference TRBV9 and TRBJ1-1, reads DSGVTQTPKHLITATGQRVTLRCSPRSGDLSVYWYQQSLDQGLQFLIQYYNGEERAKGNILERFSAQQFPDLHSELNLSSLELGDSALYFCASRYQEDLDTEAFFGQGTRLTVV.